This T cell receptor (beta chain) came from a study of patients and donors after allogeneic stem cell transplantation. TCRdb re-analysed the RT-PCR reads in MiXCR, keeping a single row per CDR3 protein. The sample includes 900,000 to 1,000,000 distinct CDR3 sequences, roughly 17% of them seen just once. This CDR3 contains 15 residues. Trimming took 6 bases from V and 3 from J, leaving 17 bases between them. Germline loops: CDR1 LNHDA, CDR2 SQIVND (reference sequence). The chain uses TRBV19 and TRBJ1-1, with D perhaps TRBD1 (5 bases). The sequencing input was blood, either unsorted or a sorted T cell fraction (not recorded which). This TCR was recovered from a human donor who was either an allogeneic HSCT recipient or a stem cell or donor lymphocyte infusion donor (not recorded which). It is not recorded whose cells these are; they may come from a transplant donor. CDR3 protein: CASRPGGRYDTEAFF. Here the CDR3 DNA reads TGTGCCAGTAGGCCCGGGGGACGCTACGACACTGAAGCTTTCTTT.